This is a list of T cell receptor beta chains from one sample in a study of neurological immune-mediated disorders. TCRdb redid the calling of the 5' RACE reads with MiXCR, one entry per CDR3 protein. The top ten hold approximately 15% of the sample, which has about 76,000 distinct CDR3 sequences, 17% seen once. The sample consisted of PBMCs. Receptors originate from a middle-aged woman in good health. The CDR3 runs from the conserved cysteine through the conserved F or W. Each record gives: clone size, V gene, D gene, J gene, CDR3 DNA, CDR3 protein. The D gene is left open where the match is weak. Only part of the rows carry a size: once, few, many, or a class if the clone is expanded.

many	TRBV10-3	TRBD2	TRBJ2-5	TGTGCCATCAGTGGGACAAGCGGGGGGTACCAAGAGACCCAGTACTTC	CAISGTSGGYQETQYF
many	TRBV4-2	NA	TRBJ1-2	TGTGCCAGCAGCCAAGATGTGAAAACAGCTACTTATGGCTACACCTTC	CASSQDVKTATYGYTF
many	TRBV12-3/TRBV12-4	TRBD2	TRBJ2-1	TGTGCCAGCGGTCTTAGCGGGGGGCCGTGGAATGAGCAGTTCTTC	CASGLSGGPWNEQFF
many	TRBV28	NA	TRBJ1-1	TGTGCCAGCAGTTCATTGACAGATATCGGCACTGAAGCTTTCTTT	CASSSLTDIGTEAFF
few	TRBV7-2	NA	TRBJ1-5	TGTGCCAGCAGCTTACTCAATAGCAATCAGCCCCAGCATTTT	CASSLLNSNQPQHF
many	TRBV9	NA	TRBJ2-2	TGTGCCAGCAGCGTAGGCGTGAACACCGGGGAGCTGTTTTTT	CASSVGVNTGELFF
few	TRBV30	TRBD1	TRBJ1-4	TGTGCCTCCTCAACCTCCGCAGGGGGTGAAAAACTGTTTTTT	CASSTSAGGEKLFF
many	TRBV14	TRBD1	TRBJ2-3	TGTGCCAGCAGCCCCTATTTACCGGGACAGCCCTTTGATACGCAGTATTTT	CASSPYLPGQPFDTQYF
many	TRBV6-1	NA	TRBJ2-5	TGTGCCAGCAGTGCGGTAGGACAAGAGACCCAGTACTTC	CASSAVGQETQYF
many	TRBV7-3	NA	TRBJ2-1	TGTGCCAGCAGCCGTGGACTGTACAATGAGCAGTTCTTC	CASSRGLYNEQFF
many	TRBV6-1	TRBD2	TRBJ2-5	TGTGCCAGCAGGTCGGCTAGCGGGGAAGAGACCCAGTACTTC	CASRSASGEETQYF
many	TRBV20-1	NA	TRBJ2-3	TGCAGTGCTAGAGCGGAGGGGGCTGGGAGAACGCAGTATTTT	CSARAEGAGRTQYF
NA	TRBV5-1	NA	TRBJ2-3	TGCGCCAGCATCTCTGCTGGCGCTGACACAGATACGCAGTATTTT	CASISAGADTDTQYF